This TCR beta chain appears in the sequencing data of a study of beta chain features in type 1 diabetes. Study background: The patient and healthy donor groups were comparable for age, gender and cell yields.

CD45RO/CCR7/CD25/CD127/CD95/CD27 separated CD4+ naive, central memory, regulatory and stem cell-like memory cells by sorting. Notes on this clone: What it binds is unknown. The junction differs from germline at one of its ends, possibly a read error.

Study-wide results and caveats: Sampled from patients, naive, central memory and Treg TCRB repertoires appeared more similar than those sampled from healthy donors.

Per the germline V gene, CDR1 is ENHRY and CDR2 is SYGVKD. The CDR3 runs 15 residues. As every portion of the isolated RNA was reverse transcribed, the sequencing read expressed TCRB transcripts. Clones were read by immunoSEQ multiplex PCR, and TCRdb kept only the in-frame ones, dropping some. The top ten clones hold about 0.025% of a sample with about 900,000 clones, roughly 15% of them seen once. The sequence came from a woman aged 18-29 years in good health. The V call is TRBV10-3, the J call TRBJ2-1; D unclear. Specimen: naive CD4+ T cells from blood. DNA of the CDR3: TGTGCCAGCAGTTCCGCTACCAGCTCCTACAATGAGCAGTTCTTC. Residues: CASSSATSSYNEQFF.